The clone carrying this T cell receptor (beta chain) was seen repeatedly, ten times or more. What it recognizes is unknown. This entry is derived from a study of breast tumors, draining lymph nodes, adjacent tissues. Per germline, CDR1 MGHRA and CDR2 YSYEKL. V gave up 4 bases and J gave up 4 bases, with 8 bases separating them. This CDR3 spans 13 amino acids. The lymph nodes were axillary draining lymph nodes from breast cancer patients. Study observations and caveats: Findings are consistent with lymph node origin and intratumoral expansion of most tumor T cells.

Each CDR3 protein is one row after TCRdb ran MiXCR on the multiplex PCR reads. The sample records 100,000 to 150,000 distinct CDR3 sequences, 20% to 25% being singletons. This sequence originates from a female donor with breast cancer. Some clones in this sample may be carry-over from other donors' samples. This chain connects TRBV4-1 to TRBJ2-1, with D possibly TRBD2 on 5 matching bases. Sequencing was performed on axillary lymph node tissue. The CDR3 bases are TGCGCCAGCAGCCGGACTGTTTACAATGAGCAGTTCTTC. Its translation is CASSRTVYNEQFF.